A single sample is the source of the 16 T cell receptor beta chains below, sequenced in a study of cytomegalovirus exposure and HLA in healthy donors. The PCR used 60 Vbeta and 13 Jbeta primers. Generated by immunoSEQ multiplex PCR, the TCRdb table keeps only in-frame clones and is missing some. The sample lists 100,000 to 120,000 clones; about 80% were seen once. Material for sequencing was PBMCs. Receptor source: a man aged 25 to 45 in good health and CMV-seropositive.

The chain carries TRBV5-1 and TRBJ2-5; possible D gene TRBD1, 6 bases. CDR1 and CDR2 from the germline V gene are SGHRS and YFSETQ. The V end was cut by 0 bases, the J end by 5 bases, with 11 bases between. The CDR3 is made up of 14 amino acids. The CDR3 spells CASSLGGRGETQYF. The CDR3, as DNA: TGCGCCAGCAGCTTGGGAGGCAGGGGTGAGACCCAGTACTTC.

The chain carries TRBV19 and TRBJ2-7; TRBD1 agrees at 9 bases. Germline values: CDR1 LNHDA, CDR2 SQIVND (reference sequence). The CDR3 spans 17 residues. Germline trimming cut 4 bases from V and 5 bases from J; bases unmatched to any gene: 15. The CDR3 DNA sequence: TGTGCCAGTAGTAGAAACCTTGACAGGGGGTCCACTGACGAGCAGTACTTC. Translated: CASSRNLDRGSTDEQYF.

The chain recombines TRBV27 with TRBJ2-7, with 9 bases lining up with TRBD2. This CDR3 has 14 residues. V trimming: 2 bases; J trimming: 4 bases; junction bases outside the gene matches: 3. From germline, CDR1 is MNHEY and CDR2 SMNVEV (reference sequence). The DNA of the CDR3 is TGTGCCAGCAGTTTAAGCGGGGGGCTTTACGAGCAGTACTTC. This gives the protein CASSLSGGLYEQYF.

The rearrangement joins TRBV7-2 to TRBJ1-2; 8 positions match TRBD1. CDR3 length: 16 residues. Germline V gene data show CDR1 as SGHTA and CDR2 as FQGNSA. J was trimmed by 4 bases and V by 1 base; bases with no gene match: 8. The CDR3 reads CASSLEGSGQGYGYTF. The CDR3 DNA reads as TGTGCCAGCAGCTTAGAGGGCTCAGGACAGGGCTATGGCTACACCTTC.

The gene calls are TRBV6-5 and TRBJ1-1; D perhaps matches TRBD1 (6 bases). Per the germline V gene, CDR1 is MNHEY and CDR2 is SVGAGI. The CDR3 contains 13 residues. V dropped 7 bases and J dropped 1 base, with 10 bases sitting between them. CDR3 in DNA: TGTGCCAGCACGTGGACAGCGAACACTGAAGCTTTCTTT. Protein product: CASTWTANTEAFF.

V gene TRBV19 combines with J gene TRBJ1-4, with TRBD1 as a possible D gene (6 bases). V dropped 7 bases and J dropped 0 bases, with 12 bases sitting between them. Germline loops: CDR1 LNHDA, CDR2 SQIVND (reference sequence). The CDR3 spans 15 residues. CDR3 protein: CASKGDTTTNEKLFF. CDR3 bases: TGTGCCAGTAAGGGGGACACAACAACTAATGAAAAACTGTTTTTT.

The rearrangement uses TRBV28 and TRBJ2-7, with a possible D match to TRBD2 (5 bases). V was cut by 3 bases and J by 6 bases, with 12 bases left in between. CDR1 is MDHEN and CDR2 is SYDVKM in the germline V gene. The CDR3 spans 13 residues. The CDR3 loop is CASSLPDLVEQYF. CDR3 sequence (DNA): TGTGCCAGCAGTTTGCCGGACTTGGTCGAGCAGTACTTC.

The genes are TRBV6-5 and TRBJ2-5; unclear D gene. Germline V gene sequence: CDR1 MNHEY, CDR2 SVGAGI. The CDR3 has 12 amino acids. Trimming pared 7 bases from V and 5 bases from J, leaving 11 bases between. CDR3 DNA: TGTGCCAGCATGAGACAATGCGAGACCCAGTACTTC. Translation: CASMRQCETQYF.

V is TRBV18 and J is TRBJ1-5, with D possibly being TRBD1 (6 bases). Looked up from germline, CDR1 is KGHSH and CDR2 is LQKENI. V gave up 2 bases and J gave up 4 bases, with 9 bases separating them. CDR3 size: 14 residues. The CDR3 is CASSPEGGNQPQHF. Written as DNA, the CDR3 is TGTGCCAGCTCACCAGAAGGGGGAAATCAGCCCCAGCATTTT.

This chain links TRBV7-9 with TRBJ1-5; D remains ambiguous. The CDR3 has 13 residues. V lost 3 bases and J lost 4, with 7 bases in between. Per germline, CDR1 SEHNR and CDR2 FQNEAQ (reference sequence). CDR3 nucleotides: TGTGCCAGCAGCTTCCCCAGTAATCAGCCCCAGCATTTT. Translating it yields CASSFPSNQPQHF.

The gene calls are TRBV30 and TRBJ2-3, with TRBD2 matching 16 bases. The CDR3 is 16 amino acids. The germline V gene has CDR1 GTSNPN and CDR2 SVGIG (reference sequence). V shed 5 bases and J 1 base; nucleotides not matched to a gene: 3. In DNA form, the CDR3 reads TGTGCCTGGTTTGGGACTAGCGGGGGGGGCACAGATACGCAGTATTTT. It codes for CAWFGTSGGGTDTQYF.

The chain recombines TRBV29-1 with TRBJ2-1; 8 nucleotides align to TRBD2. The CDR3 covers 15 residues. J gave up 10 bases and V 0 bases, and 11 bases lay outside the gene matches. Germline loops: CDR1 SQVTM, CDR2 ANQGSEA. Here the CDR3 reads CSVEDRGSGVSEQFF. In DNA, the CDR3 is TGCAGCGTTGAAGATCGTGGTAGCGGGGTTTCGGAGCAGTTCTTC.

The chain links TRBV10-1 to TRBJ2-2, with 13 bases fitting TRBD2. The V and J ends lost 6 bases and 5 bases, in that order; junction bases with no gene match: 6. Germline CDR1 and CDR2: WNHNN and SYGVQD (reference sequence). The CDR3 is made up of 16 amino acids. The CDR3 sequence: CASRTSGGKITGELFF. The CDR3 region has the DNA TGCGCCAGCAGGACTAGCGGGGGGAAAATTACCGGGGAGCTGTTTTTT.

This rearrangement joins TRBV28 to TRBJ2-2; 12 positions match TRBD1. Losses at the gene ends were 2 bases for V and 5 bases for J; bases not matched to a gene: 3. CDR1 and CDR2 from the germline V gene are MDHEN and SYDVKM. This CDR3 is built from 16 residues. The chain's CDR3 is CASSLEGQGATGELFF. CDR3 nucleotide sequence: TGTGCCAGCAGTTTAGAGGGACAGGGGGCGACCGGGGAGCTGTTTTTT.

A few counts support this clone. The chain is built from TRBV30 and TRBJ1-5, with 8 positions matching TRBD1. Germline CDR1 reads GTSNPN; CDR2 reads SVGIG (reference sequence). With V trimmed by 2 bases and J by 5 bases, 5 bases remained unmatched. The CDR3 extends over 14 amino acids. The CDR3 DNA reads as TGTGCCTGGAGTCCTGGACAGGGCGATCAGCCCCAGCATTTT. Its protein product is CAWSPGQGDQPQHF.

The rearrangement joins TRBV13 to TRBJ2-1, with 8 bases that match TRBD2. Unmatched junction bases numbered 3, after V lost 5 bases and J lost 0 bases. The CDR3 runs 15 residues. Germline CDR1 is PRHDT and CDR2 is FYEKMQ (reference sequence). CDR3 sequence: CASSHGGDSYNEQFF. CDR3 sequence (DNA): TGTGCCAGCAGCCACGGGGGGGACTCCTACAATGAGCAGTTCTTC. Drawing the rest from reference TRBV13 and TRBJ2-1, the complete variable domain is AAGVIQSPRHLIKEKRETATLKCYPIPRHDTVYWYQQGPGQDPQFLISFYEKMQSDKGSIPDRFSAQQFSDYHSELNMSSLELGDSALYFCASSHGGDSYNEQFFGPGTRLTVL.